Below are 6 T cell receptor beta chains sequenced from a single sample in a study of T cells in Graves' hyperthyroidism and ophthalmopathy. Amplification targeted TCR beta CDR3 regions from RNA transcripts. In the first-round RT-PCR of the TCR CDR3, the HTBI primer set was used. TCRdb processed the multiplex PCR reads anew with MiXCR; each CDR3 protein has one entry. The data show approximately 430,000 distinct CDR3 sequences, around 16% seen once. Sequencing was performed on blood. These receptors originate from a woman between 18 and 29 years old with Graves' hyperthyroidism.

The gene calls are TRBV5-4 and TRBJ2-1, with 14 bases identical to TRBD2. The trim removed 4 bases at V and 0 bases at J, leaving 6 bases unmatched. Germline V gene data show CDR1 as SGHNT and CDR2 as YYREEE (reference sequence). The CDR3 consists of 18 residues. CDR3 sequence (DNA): TGTGCCAGCAGCCTTGGGACTAGCGGGAGTTACTCCTACAATGAGCAGTTCTTC. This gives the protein CASSLGTSGSYSYNEQFF.

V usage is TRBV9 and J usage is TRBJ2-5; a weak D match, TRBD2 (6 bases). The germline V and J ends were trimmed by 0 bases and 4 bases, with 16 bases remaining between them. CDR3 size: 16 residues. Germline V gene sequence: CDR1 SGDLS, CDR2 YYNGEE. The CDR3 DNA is TGTGCCAGCAGCGTAGCATCCGGGGGAGCCAGAGAGACCCAGTACTTC. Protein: CASSVASGGARETQYF.

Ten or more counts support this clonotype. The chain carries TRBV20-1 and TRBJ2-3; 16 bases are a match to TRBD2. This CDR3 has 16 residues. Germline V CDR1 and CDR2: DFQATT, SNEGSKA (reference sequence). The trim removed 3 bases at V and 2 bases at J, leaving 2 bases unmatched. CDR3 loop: CSARGLAGGSTDTQYF. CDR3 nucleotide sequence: TGCAGTGCTAGGGGACTAGCGGGGGGGTCCACAGATACGCAGTATTTT.

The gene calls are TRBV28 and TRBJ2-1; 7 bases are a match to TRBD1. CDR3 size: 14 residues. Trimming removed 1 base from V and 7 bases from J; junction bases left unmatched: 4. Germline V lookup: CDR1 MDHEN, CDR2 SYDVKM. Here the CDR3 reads CASSLYRGLNEQFF. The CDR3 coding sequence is TGTGCCAGCAGTTTATACAGGGGTCTGAATGAGCAGTTCTTC.

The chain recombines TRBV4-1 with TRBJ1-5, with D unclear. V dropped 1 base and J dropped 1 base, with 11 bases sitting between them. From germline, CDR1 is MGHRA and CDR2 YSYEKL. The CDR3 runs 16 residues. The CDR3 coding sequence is TGCGCCAGCAGCCAAGTATTTTTGAGGAGCAATCAGCCCCAGCATTTT. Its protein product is CASSQVFLRSNQPQHF.

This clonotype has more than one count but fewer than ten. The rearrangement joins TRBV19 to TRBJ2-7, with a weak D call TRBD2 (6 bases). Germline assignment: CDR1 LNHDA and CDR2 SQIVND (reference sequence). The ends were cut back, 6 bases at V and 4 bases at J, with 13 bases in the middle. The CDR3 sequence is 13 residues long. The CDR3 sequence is CASSGEVGYEQYF. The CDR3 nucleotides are TGTGCCAGTAGCGGGGAGGTCGGATACGAGCAGTACTTC. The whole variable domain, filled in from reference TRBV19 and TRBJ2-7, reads DGGITQSPKYLFRKEGQNVTLSCEQNLNHDAMYWYRQDPGQGLRLIYYSQIVNDFQKGDIAEGYSVSREKKESFPLTVTSAQKNPTAFYLCASSGEVGYEQYFGPGTRLTVT.